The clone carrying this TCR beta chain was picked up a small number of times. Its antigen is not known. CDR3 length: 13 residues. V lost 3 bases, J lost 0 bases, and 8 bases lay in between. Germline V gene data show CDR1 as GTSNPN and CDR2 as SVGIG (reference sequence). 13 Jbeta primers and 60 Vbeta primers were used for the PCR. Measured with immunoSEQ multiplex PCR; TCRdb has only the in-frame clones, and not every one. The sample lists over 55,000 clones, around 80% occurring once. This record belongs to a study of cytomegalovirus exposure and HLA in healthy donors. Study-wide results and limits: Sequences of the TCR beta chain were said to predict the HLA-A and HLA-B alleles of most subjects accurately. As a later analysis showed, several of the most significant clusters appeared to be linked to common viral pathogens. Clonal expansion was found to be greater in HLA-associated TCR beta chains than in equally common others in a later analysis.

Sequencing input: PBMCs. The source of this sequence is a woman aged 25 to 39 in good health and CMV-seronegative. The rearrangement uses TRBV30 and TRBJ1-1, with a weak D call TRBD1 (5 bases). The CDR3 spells CAWRGLMNTEAFF. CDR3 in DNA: TGTGCCTGGAGGGGACTGATGAACACTGAAGCTTTCTTT.